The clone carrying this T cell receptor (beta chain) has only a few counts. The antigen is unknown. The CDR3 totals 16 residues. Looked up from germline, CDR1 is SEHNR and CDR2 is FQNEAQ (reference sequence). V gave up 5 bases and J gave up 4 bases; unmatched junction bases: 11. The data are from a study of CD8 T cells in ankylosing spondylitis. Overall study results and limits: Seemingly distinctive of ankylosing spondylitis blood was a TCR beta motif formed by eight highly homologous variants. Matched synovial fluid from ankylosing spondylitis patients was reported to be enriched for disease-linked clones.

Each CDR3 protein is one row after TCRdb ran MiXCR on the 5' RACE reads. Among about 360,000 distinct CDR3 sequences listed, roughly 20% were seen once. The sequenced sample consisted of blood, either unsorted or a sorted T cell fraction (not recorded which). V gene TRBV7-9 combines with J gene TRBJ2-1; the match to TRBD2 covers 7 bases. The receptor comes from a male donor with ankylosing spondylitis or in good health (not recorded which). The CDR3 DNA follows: TGTGCCAGCAGCCGTCGAGCGGGGACCCAATACAATGAGCAGTTCTTC. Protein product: CASSRRAGTQYNEQFF.